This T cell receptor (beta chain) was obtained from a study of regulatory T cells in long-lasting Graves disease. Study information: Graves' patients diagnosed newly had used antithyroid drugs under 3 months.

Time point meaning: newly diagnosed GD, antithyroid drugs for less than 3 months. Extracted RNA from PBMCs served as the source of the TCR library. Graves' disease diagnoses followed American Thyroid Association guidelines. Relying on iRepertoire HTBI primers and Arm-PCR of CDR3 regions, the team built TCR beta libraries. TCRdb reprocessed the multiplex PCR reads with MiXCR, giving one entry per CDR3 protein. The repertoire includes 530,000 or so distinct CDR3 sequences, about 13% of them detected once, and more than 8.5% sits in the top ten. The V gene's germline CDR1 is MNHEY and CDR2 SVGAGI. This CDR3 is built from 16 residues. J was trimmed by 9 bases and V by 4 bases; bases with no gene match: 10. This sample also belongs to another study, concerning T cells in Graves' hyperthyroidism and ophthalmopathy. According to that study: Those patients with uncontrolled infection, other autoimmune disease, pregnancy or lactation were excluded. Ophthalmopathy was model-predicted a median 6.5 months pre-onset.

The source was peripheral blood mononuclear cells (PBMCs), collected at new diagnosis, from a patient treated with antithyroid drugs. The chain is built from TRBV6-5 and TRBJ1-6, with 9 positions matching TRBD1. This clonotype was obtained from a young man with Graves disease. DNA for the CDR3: TGTGCCAGCAGTTCCCGTCCGGGACAGGGCCTTTCACCCCTCCACTTT. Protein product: CASSSRPGQGLSPLHF.